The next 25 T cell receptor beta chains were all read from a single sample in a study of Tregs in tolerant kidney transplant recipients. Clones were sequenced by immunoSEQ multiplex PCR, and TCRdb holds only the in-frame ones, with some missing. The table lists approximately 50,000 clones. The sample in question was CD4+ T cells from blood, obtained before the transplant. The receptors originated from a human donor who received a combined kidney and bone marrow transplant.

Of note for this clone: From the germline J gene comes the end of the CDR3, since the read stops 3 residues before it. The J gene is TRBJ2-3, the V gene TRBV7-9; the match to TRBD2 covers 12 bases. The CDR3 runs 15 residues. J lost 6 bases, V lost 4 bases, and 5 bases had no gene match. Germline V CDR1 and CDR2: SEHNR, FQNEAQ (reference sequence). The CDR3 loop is CASSWTSGDLDTQYF. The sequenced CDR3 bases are TGTGCCAGCAGCTGGACTAGCGGGGACCTCGATACG.

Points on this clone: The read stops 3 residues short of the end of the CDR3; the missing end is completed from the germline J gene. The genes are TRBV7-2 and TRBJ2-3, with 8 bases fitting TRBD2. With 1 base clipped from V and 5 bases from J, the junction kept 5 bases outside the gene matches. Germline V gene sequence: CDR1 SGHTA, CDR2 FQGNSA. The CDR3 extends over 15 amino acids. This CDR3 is CASSLVSLAGDTQYF. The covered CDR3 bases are TGTGCCAGCAGCTTAGTGTCCCTAGCGGGAGATACG.

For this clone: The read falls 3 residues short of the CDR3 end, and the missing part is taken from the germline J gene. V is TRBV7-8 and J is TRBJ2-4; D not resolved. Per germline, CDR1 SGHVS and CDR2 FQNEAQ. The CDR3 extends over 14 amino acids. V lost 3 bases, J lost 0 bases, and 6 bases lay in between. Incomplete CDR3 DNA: TGTGCCAGCAGCTTCTCCTTAGCCAAAAACATT. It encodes CASSFSLAKNI. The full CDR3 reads CASSFSLAKNIQYF.

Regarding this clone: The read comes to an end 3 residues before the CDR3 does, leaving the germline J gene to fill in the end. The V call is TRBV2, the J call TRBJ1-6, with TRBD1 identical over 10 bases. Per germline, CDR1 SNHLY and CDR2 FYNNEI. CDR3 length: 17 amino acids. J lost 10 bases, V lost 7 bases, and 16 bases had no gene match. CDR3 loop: CASTPFGDRGSRSPLHF. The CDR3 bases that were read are TGTGCCAGCACCCCTTTCGGGGACAGGGGTAGTCGGTCACCC.

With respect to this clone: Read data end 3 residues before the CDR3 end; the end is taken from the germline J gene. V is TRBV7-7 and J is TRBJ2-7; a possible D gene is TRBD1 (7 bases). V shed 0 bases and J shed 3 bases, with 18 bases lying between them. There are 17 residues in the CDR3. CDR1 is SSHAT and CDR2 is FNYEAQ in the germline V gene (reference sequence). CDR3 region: CASSLAPEGAPGYEQYF. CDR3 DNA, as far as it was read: TGTGCCAGCAGCTTAGCGCCGGAGGGGGCACCCGGCTACGAG.

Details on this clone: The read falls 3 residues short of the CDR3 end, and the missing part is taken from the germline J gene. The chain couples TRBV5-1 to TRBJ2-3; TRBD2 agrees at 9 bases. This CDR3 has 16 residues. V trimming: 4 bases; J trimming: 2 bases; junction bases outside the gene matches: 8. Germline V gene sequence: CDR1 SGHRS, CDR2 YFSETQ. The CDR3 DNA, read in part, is TGCGCCAGCAGCGGCTCACCTAGCGGGGTCACAGATACG. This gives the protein CASSGSPSGVTDT. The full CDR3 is CASSGSPSGVTDTQYF.

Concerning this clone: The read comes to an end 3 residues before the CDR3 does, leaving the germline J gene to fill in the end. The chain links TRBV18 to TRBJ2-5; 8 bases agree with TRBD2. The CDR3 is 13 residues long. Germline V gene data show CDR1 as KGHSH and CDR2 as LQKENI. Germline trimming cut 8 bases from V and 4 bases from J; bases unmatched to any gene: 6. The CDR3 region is CASAGGAGETQYF. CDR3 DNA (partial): TGTGCCAGCGCCGGGGGGGCAGGAGAGACC.

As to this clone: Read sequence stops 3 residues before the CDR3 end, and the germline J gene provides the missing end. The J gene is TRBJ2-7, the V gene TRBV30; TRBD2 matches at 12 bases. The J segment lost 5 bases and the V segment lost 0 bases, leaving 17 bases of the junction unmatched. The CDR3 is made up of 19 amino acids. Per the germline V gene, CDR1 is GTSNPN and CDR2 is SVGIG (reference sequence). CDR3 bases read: TGTGCCTGGAGTGTAGGACTTACTAGCGGGAGGTTCCCCAGGAACGAG. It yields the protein CAWSVGLTSGRFPRNE. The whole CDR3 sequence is CAWSVGLTSGRFPRNEQYF.

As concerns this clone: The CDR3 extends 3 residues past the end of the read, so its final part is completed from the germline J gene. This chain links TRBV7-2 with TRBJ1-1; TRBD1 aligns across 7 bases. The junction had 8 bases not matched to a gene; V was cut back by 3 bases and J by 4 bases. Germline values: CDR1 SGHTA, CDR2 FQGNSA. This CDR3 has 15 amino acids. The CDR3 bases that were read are TGTGCCAGCAGCTTCTACCCACAGGGGAGCACTGAA. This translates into CASSFYPQGSTE. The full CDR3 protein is CASSFYPQGSTEAFF.

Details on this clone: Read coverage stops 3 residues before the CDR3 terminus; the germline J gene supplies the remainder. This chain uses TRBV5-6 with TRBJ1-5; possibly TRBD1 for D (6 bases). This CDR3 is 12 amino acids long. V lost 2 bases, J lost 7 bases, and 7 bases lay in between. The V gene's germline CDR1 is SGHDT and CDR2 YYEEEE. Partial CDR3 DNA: TGTGCCAGCAGCTTTCAGGGGCAGCCC. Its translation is CASSFQGQP. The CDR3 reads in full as CASSFQGQPQHF.

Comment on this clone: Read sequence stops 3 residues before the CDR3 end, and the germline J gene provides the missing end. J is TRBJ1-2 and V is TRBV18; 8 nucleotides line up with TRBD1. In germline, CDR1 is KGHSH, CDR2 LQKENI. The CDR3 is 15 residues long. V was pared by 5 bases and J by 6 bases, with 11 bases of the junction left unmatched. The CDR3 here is CASSNILGRGHGYTF. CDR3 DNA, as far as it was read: TGTGCCAGCTCAAACATCCTGGGCAGGGGGCATGGC.

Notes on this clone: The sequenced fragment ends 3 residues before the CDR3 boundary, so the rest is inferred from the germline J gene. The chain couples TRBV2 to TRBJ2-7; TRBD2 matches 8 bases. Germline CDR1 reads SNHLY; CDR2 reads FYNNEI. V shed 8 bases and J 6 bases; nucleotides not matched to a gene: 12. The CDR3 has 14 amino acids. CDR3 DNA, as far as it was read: TGTGCCAGCCGTCAAGCGGGGGCCTCTCGCGAG. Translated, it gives CASRQAGASRE. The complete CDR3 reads CASRQAGASREQYF.

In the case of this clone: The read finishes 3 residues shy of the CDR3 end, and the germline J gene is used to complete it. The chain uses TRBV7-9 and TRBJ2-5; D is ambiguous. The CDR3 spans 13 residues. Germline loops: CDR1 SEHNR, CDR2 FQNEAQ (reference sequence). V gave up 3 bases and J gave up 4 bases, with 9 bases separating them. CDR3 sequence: CASSFMTGETQYF. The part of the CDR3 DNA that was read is TGTGCCAGCAGCTTCATGACGGGAGAGACC. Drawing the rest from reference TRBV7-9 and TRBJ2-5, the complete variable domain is DTGVSQNPRHKITKRGQNVTFRCDPISEHNRLYWYRQTLGQGPEFLTYFQNEAQLEKSRLLSDRFSAERPKGSFSTLEIQRTEQGDSAMYLCASSFMTGETQYFGPGTRLLVL.

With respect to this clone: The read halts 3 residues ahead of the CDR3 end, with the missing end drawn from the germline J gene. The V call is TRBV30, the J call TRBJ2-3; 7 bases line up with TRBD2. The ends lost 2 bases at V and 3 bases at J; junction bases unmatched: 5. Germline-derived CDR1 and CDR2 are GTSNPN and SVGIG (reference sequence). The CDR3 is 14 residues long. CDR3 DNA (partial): TGTGCCTGGAGTACTCTAGCGGTGACAGATACG. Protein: CAWSTLAVTDT. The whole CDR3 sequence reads CAWSTLAVTDTQYF.

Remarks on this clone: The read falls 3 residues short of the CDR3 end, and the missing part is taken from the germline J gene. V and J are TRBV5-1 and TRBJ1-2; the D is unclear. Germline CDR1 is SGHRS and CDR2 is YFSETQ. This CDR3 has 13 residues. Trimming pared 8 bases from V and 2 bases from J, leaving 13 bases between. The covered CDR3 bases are TGCGCCAGTGCCCCTACAGACAACTATGGC. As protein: CASAPTDNYG. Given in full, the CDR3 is CASAPTDNYGYTF.

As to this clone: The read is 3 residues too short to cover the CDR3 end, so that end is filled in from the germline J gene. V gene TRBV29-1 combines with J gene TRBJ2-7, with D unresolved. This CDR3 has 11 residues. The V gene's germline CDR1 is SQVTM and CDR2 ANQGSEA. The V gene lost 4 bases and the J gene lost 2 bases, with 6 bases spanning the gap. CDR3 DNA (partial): TGCAGCGTTGGCTCAGCCTACGAG. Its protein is CSVGSAYE. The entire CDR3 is CSVGSAYEQYF.

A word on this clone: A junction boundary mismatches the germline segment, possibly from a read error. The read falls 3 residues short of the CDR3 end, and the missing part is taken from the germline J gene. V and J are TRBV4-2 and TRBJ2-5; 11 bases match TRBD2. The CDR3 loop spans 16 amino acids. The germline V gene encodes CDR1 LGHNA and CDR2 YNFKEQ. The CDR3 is CASSQEYSGRGETQYF. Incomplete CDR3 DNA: TGCGCCAGCAGCCAAGAATATAGCGGGAGGGGGGAGACC.

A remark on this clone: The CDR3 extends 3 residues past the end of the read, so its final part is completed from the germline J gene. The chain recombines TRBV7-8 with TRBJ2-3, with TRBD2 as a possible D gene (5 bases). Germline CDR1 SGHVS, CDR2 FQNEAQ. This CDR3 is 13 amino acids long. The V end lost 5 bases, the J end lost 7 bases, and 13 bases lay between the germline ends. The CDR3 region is CASSRLPGNTQYF. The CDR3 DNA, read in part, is TGTGCCAGCAGCCGACTACCCGGTAATACG.

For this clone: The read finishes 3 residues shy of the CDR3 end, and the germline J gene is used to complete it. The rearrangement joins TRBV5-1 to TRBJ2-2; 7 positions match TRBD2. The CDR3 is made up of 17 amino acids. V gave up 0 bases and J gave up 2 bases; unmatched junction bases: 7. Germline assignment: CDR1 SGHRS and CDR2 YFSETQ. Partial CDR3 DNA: TGCGCCAGCAGCTTGGTATCGGGGAGGGCAAACACCGGGGAG. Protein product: CASSLVSGRANTGE. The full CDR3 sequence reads CASSLVSGRANTGELFF. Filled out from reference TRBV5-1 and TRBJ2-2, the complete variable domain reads KAGVTQTPRYLIKTRGQQVTLSCSPISGHRSVSWYQQTPGQGLQFLFEYFSETQRNKGNFPGRFSGRQFSNSRSEMNVSTLELGDSALYLCASSLVSGRANTGELFFGEGSRLTVL.

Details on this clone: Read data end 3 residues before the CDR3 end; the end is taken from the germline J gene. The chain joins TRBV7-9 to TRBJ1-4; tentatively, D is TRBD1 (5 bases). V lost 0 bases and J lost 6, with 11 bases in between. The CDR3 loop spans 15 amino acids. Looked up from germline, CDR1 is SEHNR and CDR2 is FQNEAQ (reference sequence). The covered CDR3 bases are TGTGCCAGCAGCTTAGCGCTGGCAGGGTATGAAAAA. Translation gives CASSLALAGYEK. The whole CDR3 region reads CASSLALAGYEKLFF.

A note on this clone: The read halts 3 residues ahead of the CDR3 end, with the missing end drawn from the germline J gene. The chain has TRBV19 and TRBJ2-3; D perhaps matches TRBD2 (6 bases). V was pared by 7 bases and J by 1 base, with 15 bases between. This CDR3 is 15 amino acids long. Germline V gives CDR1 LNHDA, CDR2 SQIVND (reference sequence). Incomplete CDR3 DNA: TGTGCCAGTACCGCCCGGGCTAGCGGCACAGATACG. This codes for CASTARASGTDT. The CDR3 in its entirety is CASTARASGTDTQYF.

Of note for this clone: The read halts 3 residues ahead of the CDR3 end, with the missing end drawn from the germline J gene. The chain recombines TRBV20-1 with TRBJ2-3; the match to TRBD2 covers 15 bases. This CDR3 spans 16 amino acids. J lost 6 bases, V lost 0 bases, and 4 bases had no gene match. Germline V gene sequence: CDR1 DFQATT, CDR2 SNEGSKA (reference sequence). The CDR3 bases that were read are TGCAGTGCTAGAGACTGGACTAGCGGGGGGGTGGATACG. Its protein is CSARDWTSGGVDT. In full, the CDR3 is CSARDWTSGGVDTQYF.

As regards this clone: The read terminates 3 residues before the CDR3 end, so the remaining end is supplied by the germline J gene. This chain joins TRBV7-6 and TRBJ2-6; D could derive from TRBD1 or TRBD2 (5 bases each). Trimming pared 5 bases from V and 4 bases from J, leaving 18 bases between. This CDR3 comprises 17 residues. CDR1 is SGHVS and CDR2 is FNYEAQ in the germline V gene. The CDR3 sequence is CASSRRGVGSGANVLTF. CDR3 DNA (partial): TGTGCCAGCAGCCGAAGGGGTGTTGGGAGCGGGGCCAACGTC.

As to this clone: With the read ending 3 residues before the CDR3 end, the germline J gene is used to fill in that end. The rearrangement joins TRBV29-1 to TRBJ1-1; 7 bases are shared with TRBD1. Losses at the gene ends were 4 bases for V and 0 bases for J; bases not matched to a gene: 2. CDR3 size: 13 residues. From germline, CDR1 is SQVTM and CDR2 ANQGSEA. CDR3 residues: CSVADRMNTEAFF. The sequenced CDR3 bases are TGCAGCGTTGCGGACAGGATGAACACTGAA.

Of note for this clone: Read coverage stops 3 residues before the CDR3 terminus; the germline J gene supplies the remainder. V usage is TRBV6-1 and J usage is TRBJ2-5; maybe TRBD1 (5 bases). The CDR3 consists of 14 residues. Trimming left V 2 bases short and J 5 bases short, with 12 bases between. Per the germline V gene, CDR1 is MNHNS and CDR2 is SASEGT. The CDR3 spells CASSESAGIETQYF. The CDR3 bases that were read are TGTGCCAGCAGTGAATCGGCAGGGATCGAGACC.